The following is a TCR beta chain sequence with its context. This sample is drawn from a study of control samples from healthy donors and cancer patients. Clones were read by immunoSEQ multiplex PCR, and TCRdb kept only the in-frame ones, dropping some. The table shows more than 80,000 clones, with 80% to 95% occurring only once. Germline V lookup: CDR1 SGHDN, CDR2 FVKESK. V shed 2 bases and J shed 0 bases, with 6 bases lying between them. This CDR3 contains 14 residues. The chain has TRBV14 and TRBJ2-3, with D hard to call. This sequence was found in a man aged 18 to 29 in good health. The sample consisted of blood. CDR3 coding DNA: TGTGCCAGCAGCCAATTTCCTAGCACAGATACGCAGTATTTT. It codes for CASSQFPSTDTQYF.